Each of the 27 T cell receptor beta chains below was sequenced from the same sample in a study of high-grade serous ovarian cancer treatment subgroups. Method: immunoSEQ multiplex PCR; TCRdb's copy keeps in-frame clones and lacks some. The sample consists of more than 35,000 clones, about 79% of them appearing once. Tumor tissue was taken before any definitive surgery or chemotherapy was given. What was sequenced was tumor tissue. The receptors stem from a human donor with high-grade serous ovarian cancer.

This chain connects TRBV28 to TRBJ1-2; no reliable D call. Trimming took 3 bases from V and 4 from J, leaving 6 bases between them. Germline V gives CDR1 MDHEN, CDR2 SYDVKM. This CDR3 is 12 amino acids long. CDR3 sequence (DNA): TGTGCCAGCAGTTTGCAAGGCTATGGCTACACCTTC. Its protein is CASSLQGYGYTF.

The J gene is TRBJ2-3, the V gene TRBV11-3; tentative D call: TRBD2 (5 bases). The CDR3 is made up of 12 amino acids. The V end lost 9 bases, the J end lost 6 bases, and 13 bases lay between the germline ends. Germline loops: CDR1 SGHNT, CDR2 YENEEA. The DNA of the CDR3 is TGTGCCAGTTCGAGGGCATTCGATACGCAGTATTTT. Translated: CASSRAFDTQYF.

This clone came up a few times. The gene calls are TRBV4-2 and TRBJ2-7, with 8 positions matching TRBD1. The CDR3 has 16 amino acids. Trimming took 6 bases from V and 2 from J; bases not matched to a gene: 12. Germline V gene data show CDR1 as LGHNA and CDR2 as YNFKEQ. The CDR3 region has the DNA TGTGCCAGCAGGCCTGGGGGTGACAGGGGCACCTACGAGCAGTACTTC. This codes for CASRPGGDRGTYEQYF.

This clone was detected only once. This chain connects TRBV27 to TRBJ1-5; 7 bases map to TRBD1. This CDR3 is 16 amino acids long. V trimming: 6 bases; J trimming: 3 bases; junction bases outside the gene matches: 11. Germline CDR1 is MNHEY and CDR2 is SMNVEV (reference sequence). As DNA, the CDR3 is TGTGCCAGCAGCCTACTCCGGGACAGAACCAATCAGCCCCAGCATTTT. This sequence encodes CASSLLRDRTNQPQHF.

The rearrangement links TRBV7-2 to TRBJ1-2; TRBD1 is a possible D gene (5 bases). V was cut by 1 base and J by 8 bases, with 11 bases left in between. The length of the CDR3 is 13 residues. CDR1 and CDR2 (germline): SGHTA, FQGNSA. The DNA for the CDR3 is TGTGCCAGCAGCTTAGGCGACAGTATCGGCTACACCTTC. Protein product: CASSLGDSIGYTF. The entire variable domain, with the rest obtained from reference TRBV7-2 and TRBJ1-2, is as follows: GAGVSQSPSNKVTEKGKDVELRCDPISGHTALYWYRQSLGQGLEFLIYFQGNSAPDKSGLPSDRFSAERTGGSVSTLTIQRTQQEDSAVYLCASSLGDSIGYTFGSGTRLTVV.

This chain connects TRBV11-2 to TRBJ2-5; D not certain. The V and J ends lost 0 bases and 7 bases respectively, with 18 bases between them. This CDR3 is 16 amino acids long. Per the germline V gene, CDR1 is SGHAT and CDR2 is FQNNGV. The CDR3 DNA reads as TGTGCCAGCAGCTTAGATGGGAAGGCGGCCCCGGGGACCCAGTACTTC. Amino acid sequence: CASSLDGKAAPGTQYF.

The chain carries TRBV4-1 and TRBJ2-3; 12 nucleotides align to TRBD2. Germline-derived CDR1 and CDR2 are MGHRA and YSYEKL. V lost 4 bases, J lost 8 bases, and 10 bases stayed unmatched. The CDR3 consists of 16 residues. This CDR3 reads CASSRGTSGWGGTQYF. The CDR3 DNA reads as TGCGCCAGCAGCCGCGGGACTAGCGGGTGGGGAGGTACGCAGTATTTT.

The chain couples TRBV28 to TRBJ2-3; 8 bases align to TRBD2. J was trimmed by 5 bases and V by 3 bases; bases with no gene match: 4. Germline V gene data show CDR1 as MDHEN and CDR2 as SYDVKM. This CDR3 is 14 amino acids long. The CDR3 loop reads CASSFRLAGDTQYF. The CDR3 bases are TGTGCCAGCAGTTTTCGCCTAGCGGGAGATACGCAGTATTTT.

The chain carries TRBV7-9 and TRBJ2-2; unclear D gene. The CDR3 sequence is 15 residues long. Germline CDR1 SEHNR, CDR2 FQNEAQ (reference sequence). With 3 bases removed from V and 1 base from J, the gap between germline ends came to 9 bases. In DNA form, the CDR3 reads TGTGCCAGCAGCTTTAGTAGCTTGAACACCGGGGAGCTGTTTTTT. Protein product: CASSFSSLNTGELFF.

This rearrangement joins TRBV27 to TRBJ2-7, with a possible D match to TRBD1 (5 bases). Per germline, CDR1 MNHEY and CDR2 SMNVEV (reference sequence). Trimming cost V 4 bases and J 1 base, with 11 bases left between them. The CDR3 totals 14 residues. CDR3 DNA sequence: TGTGCCAGCAGTTGGTCCAGGGAATCCTACGAGCAGTACTTC. Translated: CASSWSRESYEQYF.

The chain links TRBV27 to TRBJ1-1; D unclear. The germline V and J ends were trimmed by 3 bases and 1 base, with 9 bases remaining between them. CDR3 length: 14 residues. Germline V lookup: CDR1 MNHEY, CDR2 SMNVEV (reference sequence). The chain's CDR3 is CASSFKYGNTEAFF. The CDR3 DNA is TGTGCCAGCAGTTTTAAATACGGGAACACTGAAGCTTTCTTT.

V usage is TRBV6-5 and J usage is TRBJ2-1, with D perhaps TRBD1 (5 bases). The V gene lost 8 bases and the J gene lost 6 bases, with 20 bases spanning the gap. CDR3 length: 15 amino acids. Germline values: CDR1 MNHEY, CDR2 SVGAGI. CDR3 amino acids: CASRNRQSKANEQFF. CDR3 bases: TGTGCCAGCCGTAACCGACAGAGTAAGGCCAATGAGCAGTTCTTC.

This chain joins TRBV19 and TRBJ1-1, with 7 bases identical to TRBD1. The CDR3 loop spans 18 amino acids. Per the germline V gene, CDR1 is LNHDA and CDR2 is SQIVND (reference sequence). V trimming: 5 bases; J trimming: 1 base; junction bases outside the gene matches: 16. CDR3 residues: CASSSARRPGTENTEAFF. The CDR3 DNA reads TGTGCCAGTAGTTCCGCACGGCGACCCGGGACAGAGAACACTGAAGCTTTCTTT. Complete variable domain (other parts from reference TRBV19 and TRBJ1-1): DGGITQSPKYLFRKEGQNVTLSCEQNLNHDAMYWYRQDPGQGLRLIYYSQIVNDFQKGDIAEGYSVSREKKESFPLTVTSAQKNPTAFYLCASSSARRPGTENTEAFFGQGTRLTVV.

The genes are TRBV7-3 and TRBJ2-7, with 8 bases lining up with TRBD2. The CDR3 has 14 residues. The germline gives CDR1 SGHTA, CDR2 FQGTGA. With 11 bases clipped from V and 5 bases from J, the junction kept 14 bases outside the gene matches. The CDR3: CALTLGAGDHEQYF. Here the CDR3 DNA reads TGTGCCTTGACGTTGGGAGCGGGAGACCACGAGCAGTACTTC.

The chain couples TRBV7-9 to TRBJ2-7, with a tentative D call TRBD2 (6 bases). Germline lookup yields CDR1 SEHNR and CDR2 FQNEAQ (reference sequence). Trimming removed 5 bases at V and 4 bases at J, with 18 bases between. There are 15 residues in the CDR3. The DNA of the CDR3 is TGTGCCAGCAGCCCCCGGGGTAGCGGTTTTTACGAGCAGTACTTC. Translated: CASSPRGSGFYEQYF.

The V gene is TRBV6-5, the J gene TRBJ1-5; no firm D call. CDR3 size: 14 residues. Germline V gives CDR1 MNHEY, CDR2 SVGAGI. V was shortened by 0 bases and J by 3 bases, with 6 bases between the two germline ends. The CDR3 region is CASSYSTINQPQHF. The CDR3 DNA reads as TGTGCCAGCAGTTACTCGACGATCAATCAGCCCCAGCATTTT.

V gene TRBV11-2 combines with J gene TRBJ2-7, with D perhaps matching TRBD1 (6 bases). With 0 bases removed from V and 0 bases from J, the gap between germline ends came to 15 bases. Germline assignment: CDR1 SGHAT and CDR2 FQNNGV. CDR3 length equals 17 residues. The CDR3 region is CASSLDGSQGRSYEQYF. The CDR3 DNA reads TGTGCCAGCAGCTTAGATGGGTCACAGGGCCGCTCCTACGAGCAGTACTTC.

The V call is TRBV7-8, the J call TRBJ2-3; the match to TRBD2 covers 13 bases. With 6 bases clipped from V and 3 bases from J, the junction kept 3 bases outside the gene matches. Germline loops: CDR1 SGHVS, CDR2 FQNEAQ. The CDR3 length is 15 residues. The CDR3 loop is CASSRTSGSTDTQYF. The CDR3 nucleotides read TGTGCCAGCAGTCGGACTAGCGGGAGTACAGATACGCAGTATTTT.

V and J are TRBV6-5 and TRBJ1-1, with 7 nucleotides matching TRBD1. V trimming: 2 bases; J trimming: 11 bases; junction bases outside the gene matches: 11. CDR1 and CDR2 (germline): MNHEY, SVGAGI. CDR3 size: 14 residues. The CDR3 reads CASSYTGQVEMAFF. The CDR3 coding sequence is TGTGCCAGCAGTTACACTGGACAGGTGGAGATGGCTTTCTTT.

The CDR3 reads CASSLGTSGRGDTQYF. Written as DNA, the CDR3 is TGTGCCAGCAGCTTAGGGACTAGCGGGAGGGGAGATACGCAGTATTTT. The rearrangement uses TRBV7-3 and TRBJ2-3; 16 bases fit TRBD2. CDR3 size: 16 residues. V lost 2 bases and J lost 5; bases outside the gene matches: 1. Germline V gene lookup returns CDR1 SGHTA and CDR2 FQGTGA. Complete variable domain (other parts from reference TRBV7-3 and TRBJ2-3): GAGVSQTPSNKVTEKGKYVELRCDPISGHTALYWYRQSLGQGPEFLIYFQGTGAADDSGLPNDRFFAVRPEGSVSTLKIQRTERGDSAVYLCASSLGTSGRGDTQYFGPGTRLTVL.

This chain joins TRBV7-2 and TRBJ2-1, with D hard to call. The V gene's germline CDR1 is SGHTA and CDR2 FQGNSA. This CDR3 contains 10 residues. V lost 1 base, J lost 10 bases, and 2 bases lay in between. CDR3 in amino acids: CASSLVEQFF. The CDR3 nucleotides are TGTGCCAGCAGCTTAGTGGAGCAGTTCTTC.

J is TRBJ1-5 and V is TRBV19; possibly TRBD1 for D (5 bases). Trimming pared 3 bases from V and 6 bases from J, leaving 12 bases between. Germline loops: CDR1 LNHDA, CDR2 SQIVND (reference sequence). The CDR3 totals 14 residues. The CDR3 DNA follows: TGTGCCAGTAGTATGTGGGGGGATCGTCAGCCCCAGCATTTT. Protein sequence: CASSMWGDRQPQHF.

This chain uses TRBV5-1 with TRBJ1-1, with D uncertain. The V and J ends lost 1 base and 2 bases respectively, with 12 bases between them. There are 15 residues in the CDR3. The V gene's germline CDR1 is SGHRS and CDR2 YFSETQ. This CDR3 is CASSLFPGRNTEAFF. The CDR3 nucleotides read TGCGCCAGCAGCTTGTTCCCGGGGAGAAACACTGAAGCTTTCTTT.

The DNA for the CDR3 is TGTGCCAGCAGCCACCCCGGAGGTGCTAGCGGGAGTGCTTCTCAAGAGACCCAGTACTTC. Translated: CASSHPGGASGSASQETQYF. The J gene is TRBJ2-5, the V gene TRBV28, with 10 bases fitting TRBD2. Unmatched junction bases numbered 21, after V lost 6 bases and J lost 2 bases. The germline V gene has CDR1 MDHEN and CDR2 SYDVKM. The CDR3 runs to 20 residues.

This rearrangement joins TRBV19 to TRBJ2-7; D is perhaps TRBD2 (5 bases). Germline-derived CDR1 and CDR2 are LNHDA and SQIVND (reference sequence). Trimming cost V 5 bases and J 3 bases, with 11 bases left between them. This CDR3 contains 13 residues. The CDR3, as DNA: TGTGCCAGTAGTCCGGGGTCATACTACGAGCAGTACTTC. Translation gives CASSPGSYYEQYF.

The CDR3 DNA is TGTGCCAGCACCCCTTGGCCGGGACTAGCGGGCTCAGATACGCAGTATTTT. Residues: CASTPWPGLAGSDTQYF. This chain connects TRBV11-2 to TRBJ2-3, with 12 bases identical to TRBD2. CDR3 size: 17 residues. Germline V gene lookup returns CDR1 SGHAT and CDR2 FQNNGV. V shed 7 bases and J 4 bases; nucleotides not matched to a gene: 12. Using reference TRBV11-2 and TRBJ2-3 for the parts outside the CDR3, the full variable domain is EAGVAQSPRYKIIEKRQSVAFWCNPISGHATLYWYQQILGQGPKLLIQFQNNGVVDDSQLPKDRFSAERLKGVDSTLKIQPAKLEDSAVYLCASTPWPGLAGSDTQYFGPGTRLTVL.

This chain joins TRBV29-1 and TRBJ2-3; D is uncertain. V was pared by 7 bases and J by 1 base, with 9 bases between. CDR3 size: 12 residues. CDR1 and CDR2 from the germline V gene are SQVTM and ANQGSEA. The CDR3 coding sequence is TGCAGCGCGTGGGTGGGCACAGATACGCAGTATTTT. Amino acid sequence: CSAWVGTDTQYF.